These 26 T cell receptor beta chains were sequenced from one sample in a study of cytomegalovirus exposure and HLA in healthy donors. Both 60 Vbeta primers and 13 Jbeta primers went into the PCR. Assay: immunoSEQ multiplex PCR; the TCRdb copy retains only in-frame clones and omits some. The sample includes approximately 65,000 clones, approximately 64% of them seen just once. Source material: PBMCs. The receptors shown here come from a man aged 35-49 years in good health and CMV-seropositive.

This clone was observed a handful of times. The gene calls are TRBV5-6 and TRBJ2-5; 7 nucleotides match TRBD2. Per the germline V gene, CDR1 is SGHDT and CDR2 is YYEEEE. With V trimmed by 2 bases and J by 2 bases, 6 bases remained unmatched. The CDR3 loop spans 15 amino acids. CDR3 DNA sequence: TGTGCCAGCAGCTTTTTGGGGGGGGATCAAGAGACCCAGTACTTC. Amino acids: CASSFLGGDQETQYF. Variable domain in full (rest from reference TRBV5-6 and TRBJ2-5): DAGVTQSPTHLIKTRGQQVTLRCSPKSGHDTVSWYQQALGQGPQFIFQYYEEEERQRGNFPDRFSGHQFPNYSSELNVNALLLGDSALYLCASSFLGGDQETQYFGPGTRLLVL.

The rearrangement uses TRBV13 and TRBJ2-1, with D possibly matching TRBD2 (5 bases). Trimming shortened V by 7 bases and J by 0 bases, and 10 bases separated the two germline ends. Germline CDR1 PRHDT, CDR2 FYEKMQ (reference sequence). The CDR3 covers 14 residues. DNA of the CDR3: TGTGCCAGCATGAGGGTGAGCTCCTACAATGAGCAGTTCTTC. This codes for CASMRVSSYNEQFF.

V usage is TRBV5-4 and J usage is TRBJ1-1; tentatively, D is TRBD1 (5 bases). The germline gives CDR1 SGHNT, CDR2 YYREEE (reference sequence). The CDR3 sequence is 15 residues long. Trimming took 4 bases from V and 1 from J, leaving 14 bases between them. CDR3 coding DNA: TGTGCCAGCAGCCAGTTGGGGACTACGAACACTGAAGCTTTCTTT. It is translated as CASSQLGTTNTEAFF.

This clone has more than one count but fewer than ten. The chain links TRBV5-1 to TRBJ2-5; 7 bases are a match to TRBD1. Unmatched junction bases numbered 10, after V lost 3 bases and J lost 2 bases. The CDR3 spans 16 residues. The germline V gene encodes CDR1 SGHRS and CDR2 YFSETQ. The CDR3, as DNA: TGCGCCAGCAGCTCGGGACAGCTCCTAGGACAAGAGACCCAGTACTTC. It yields the protein CASSSGQLLGQETQYF.

This chain links TRBV19 with TRBJ1-2; a possible D gene is TRBD1 (6 bases). Germline lookup yields CDR1 LNHDA and CDR2 SQIVND (reference sequence). This CDR3 region has 14 residues. With 5 bases removed from V and 2 bases from J, the gap between germline ends came to 12 bases. As DNA, the CDR3 is TGTGCCAGTAGTGGGCAGGGGTCAAACTATGGCTACACCTTC. Protein: CASSGQGSNYGYTF. The full variable domain, its missing parts supplied by reference TRBV19 and TRBJ1-2, is DGGITQSPKYLFRKEGQNVTLSCEQNLNHDAMYWYRQDPGQGLRLIYYSQIVNDFQKGDIAEGYSVSREKKESFPLTVTSAQKNPTAFYLCASSGQGSNYGYTFGSGTRLTVV.

The sample holds one count of this clone. This chain links TRBV29-1 with TRBJ2-6; maybe TRBD1 (6 bases). Looked up from germline, CDR1 is SQVTM and CDR2 is ANQGSEA. The CDR3 is made up of 15 amino acids. V lost 6 bases to trimming and J lost 1 base, with 13 bases between them. The CDR3 sequence: CSVGATGSGANVLTF. Here the CDR3 DNA reads TGCAGCGTCGGCGCTACAGGGTCTGGGGCCAACGTCCTGACTTTC.

The genes are TRBV5-1 and TRBJ2-5; the match to TRBD2 covers 10 bases. Germline loops: CDR1 SGHRS, CDR2 YFSETQ. After removal of 4 bases from V and 5 bases from J, the junction contained 5 bases not matched to a gene. The CDR3 covers 14 residues. CDR3: CASSGLAGAETQYF. As DNA, the CDR3 is TGCGCCAGCAGCGGCCTAGCGGGGGCTGAGACCCAGTACTTC. The full variable domain, with the rest looked up from reference TRBV5-1 and TRBJ2-5, is KAGVTQTPRYLIKTRGQQVTLSCSPISGHRSVSWYQQTPGQGLQFLFEYFSETQRNKGNFPGRFSGRQFSNSRSEMNVSTLELGDSALYLCASSGLAGAETQYFGPGTRLLVL.

The chain combines TRBV7-9 with TRBJ2-3; 9 bases agree with TRBD2. V lost 5 bases to trimming and J lost 4 bases; unmatched junction nucleotides: 10. This CDR3 spans 16 amino acids. Germline CDR1 and CDR2: SEHNR and FQNEAQ (reference sequence). CDR3 bases: TGTGCCAGCAGCCCTATAGCGGGGGCCCCCCCAGATACGCAGTATTTT. This encodes CASSPIAGAPPDTQYF.

This clone was observed a single time. J is TRBJ2-7 and V is TRBV18; D gene uncertain. This CDR3 is 14 amino acids long. Germline V gene data show CDR1 as KGHSH and CDR2 as LQKENI. The V end was cut by 3 bases, the J end by 4 bases, with 13 bases between. The CDR3 bases are TGTGCCAGCTCACCGGTACAGACCTCTTACGAGCAGTACTTC. Translating it yields CASSPVQTSYEQYF.

The chain uses TRBV2 and TRBJ1-5, with unresolved D. The CDR3 sequence is 16 residues long. Per germline, CDR1 SNHLY and CDR2 FYNNEI. The V end was cut by 1 base, the J end by 0 bases, with 10 bases between. CDR3 DNA sequence: TGTGCCAGCAGTGAAGTCCAGTTAATTAGCAATCAGCCCCAGCATTTT. Protein: CASSEVQLISNQPQHF.

V gene TRBV15 combines with J gene TRBJ2-3; TRBD2 aligns across 8 bases. V trimming: 1 base; J trimming: 1 base; junction bases outside the gene matches: 10. Germline V gene data show CDR1 as LNHNV and CDR2 as YYDKDF (reference sequence). This CDR3 is built from 18 residues. CDR3 residues: CATSRVPGSGGRTDTQYF. The CDR3 nucleotides read TGTGCCACCAGCAGAGTCCCTGGCAGCGGGGGACGCACAGATACGCAGTATTTT.

The chain is built from TRBV7-2 and TRBJ2-3; 8 nucleotides align to TRBD2. V was clipped by 2 bases and J by 1 base; unmatched bases: 5. The CDR3 runs to 16 residues. Looked up from germline, CDR1 is SGHTA and CDR2 is FQGNSA. CDR3 residues: CASSLNGRARTDTQYF. CDR3 DNA sequence: TGTGCCAGCAGCTTAAACGGGAGGGCCCGCACAGATACGCAGTATTTT.

The V and J genes are TRBV7-6 and TRBJ2-2; 9 nucleotides agree with TRBD1. Germline V gene lookup returns CDR1 SGHVS and CDR2 FNYEAQ. V was clipped by 7 bases and J by 7 bases; unmatched bases: 13. There are 16 residues in the CDR3. CDR3 sequence reads: CASNPGGQGSYGELFF. In DNA form, the CDR3 reads TGTGCCAGCAACCCAGGAGGACAGGGGTCTTACGGGGAGCTGTTTTTT.

V gene TRBV5-4 combines with J gene TRBJ2-3; tentative D call: TRBD1 (5 bases). V was trimmed by 6 bases and J by 10 bases, leaving 21 bases between them. This CDR3 has 14 residues. CDR1 is SGHNT and CDR2 is YYREEE in the germline V gene (reference sequence). CDR3 in amino acids: CASNKDRVHQSQYF. The CDR3 DNA reads as TGTGCCAGCAACAAAGACAGAGTTCACCAATCGCAGTATTTT. The variable domain in full, with the rest retrieved from reference TRBV5-4 and TRBJ2-3, is ETGVTQSPTHLIKTRGQQVTLRCSSQSGHNTVSWYQQALGQGPQFIFQYYREEENGRGNFPPRFSGLQFPNYSSELNVNALELDDSALYLCASNKDRVHQSQYFGPGTRLTVL.

The chain joins TRBV7-9 to TRBJ2-2, with a tentative D call TRBD2 (6 bases). Looked up from germline, CDR1 is SEHNR and CDR2 is FQNEAQ (reference sequence). CDR3 length: 19 amino acids. Trimming removed 5 bases from V and 0 bases from J, with 22 bases in between. CDR3 region: CASSLRDGYVPANTGELFF. The CDR3, as DNA: TGTGCCAGCAGCCTGCGGGACGGATATGTTCCCGCGAACACCGGGGAGCTGTTTTTT.

The chain carries TRBV4-3 and TRBJ2-2; 13 bases are a match to TRBD2. Germline-derived CDR1 and CDR2 are LGHNA and YSLEER. CDR3 length: 19 residues. Losses at the gene ends were 3 bases for V and 5 bases for J; bases not matched to a gene: 12. CDR3 region: CASSHVMGTSGKGTGELFF. DNA for the CDR3: TGCGCCAGCAGCCACGTTATGGGGACTAGCGGGAAAGGTACCGGGGAGCTGTTTTTT.

This clone has only a few counts. The J gene is TRBJ2-1, the V gene TRBV7-3, with 8 nucleotides matching TRBD1. The CDR3 contains 14 residues. Germline CDR1 SGHTA, CDR2 FQGTGA. V shed 2 bases and J 9 bases; nucleotides not matched to a gene: 6. CDR3 in DNA: TGTGCCAGCAGCTTAGGCTCAGGGGGCAGTGAGCAGTTCTTC. It yields the protein CASSLGSGGSEQFF.

The chain joins TRBV5-1 to TRBJ1-5; TRBD1 agrees at 7 bases. The CDR3 totals 15 residues. Per germline, CDR1 SGHRS and CDR2 YFSETQ. The J segment lost 7 bases and the V segment lost 0 bases, leaving 7 bases of the junction unmatched. The CDR3 here is CASSLETGKGQPQHF. The CDR3 DNA follows: TGCGCCAGCAGCTTGGAGACAGGGAAGGGGCAGCCCCAGCATTTT.

V is TRBV30 and J is TRBJ2-1; TRBD2 matches 10 bases. There are 14 residues in the CDR3. The germline gives CDR1 GTSNPN, CDR2 SVGIG (reference sequence). V lost 5 bases, J lost 2 bases, and 3 bases stayed unmatched. The CDR3 sequence is CAWEGLATYNEQFF. The CDR3 nucleotides are TGTGCCTGGGAGGGACTAGCGACCTACAATGAGCAGTTCTTC. Using reference TRBV30 and TRBJ2-1 for the parts outside the CDR3, the full variable domain is SQTIHQWPATLVQPVGSPLSLECTVEGTSNPNLYWYRQAAGRGLQLLFYSVGIGQISSEVPQNLSASRPQDRQFILSSKKLLLSDSGFYLCAWEGLATYNEQFFGPGTRLTVL.

The chain links TRBV5-6 to TRBJ2-1, with 13 bases matching TRBD2. Trimming at V came to 4 bases and at J to 3 bases, leaving 4 bases not matched to a gene. Per the germline V gene, CDR1 is SGHDT and CDR2 is YYEEEE. This CDR3 is built from 16 residues. The CDR3 spells CASSPGLAGNYNEQFF. Written as DNA, the CDR3 is TGTGCCAGCAGCCCGGGACTAGCGGGGAACTACAATGAGCAGTTCTTC.

The chain has TRBV30 and TRBJ2-7; a weak D match, TRBD2 (6 bases). CDR1 and CDR2 from the germline V gene are GTSNPN and SVGIG (reference sequence). CDR3 length equals 14 residues. The germline V and J ends were trimmed by 5 bases and 2 bases, with 16 bases remaining between them. The CDR3 coding sequence is TGTGCCTGGGGACGGGACTTCTCCACCTACGAGCAGTACTTC. The encoded protein is CAWGRDFSTYEQYF.

A few counts support this clone. This chain connects TRBV4-1 to TRBJ1-4; 9 positions match TRBD1. The CDR3 is 16 residues long. CDR1 is MGHRA, CDR2 YSYEKL, per germline. Unmatched junction bases numbered 10, after V lost 5 bases and J lost 6 bases. The CDR3 coding sequence is TGCGCCAGCAGCTACAGCGCGGGACAGGGCCATGAAAAACTGTTTTTT. Its protein is CASSYSAGQGHEKLFF.

The chain carries TRBV4-1 and TRBJ2-3, with D hard to call. Trimming stripped 2 bases from V and 4 bases from J, with 7 bases between. The germline CDR1 and CDR2 sequences are MGHRA and YSYEKL. The CDR3 has 13 residues. The CDR3 sequence: CASSQYGSDTQYF. DNA of the CDR3: TGCGCCAGCAGCCAATACGGGTCAGATACGCAGTATTTT.

The V call is TRBV29-1, the J call TRBJ2-3, with 7 bases aligning to TRBD2. Looked up from germline, CDR1 is SQVTM and CDR2 is ANQGSEA. This CDR3 region has 16 residues. With V trimmed by 0 bases and J by 0 bases, 6 bases remained unmatched. CDR3 amino acids: CSVEDPTSVSTDTQYF. DNA for the CDR3: TGCAGCGTTGAAGATCCCACTAGCGTAAGCACAGATACGCAGTATTTT.

The chain carries TRBV7-8 and TRBJ2-5, with TRBD1 as a possible D gene (5 bases). CDR1 SGHVS and CDR2 FQNEAQ come from the germline V gene. V dropped 5 bases and J dropped 5 bases, with 12 bases sitting between them. The CDR3 has 13 residues. CDR3: CASSRQRVETQYF. The CDR3 DNA reads as TGTGCCAGCAGCAGACAGAGAGTGGAGACCCAGTACTTC.

V and J are TRBV6-1 and TRBJ2-6; tentative D call: TRBD1 (6 bases). This CDR3 is built from 18 residues. Germline V gene sequence: CDR1 MNHNS, CDR2 SASEGT. The V and J ends lost 4 bases and 2 bases respectively, with 18 bases between them. For the CDR3, the DNA is TGTGCCAGCAGTGGTCTGGACAGCGCAAGGCCTGGGGCCAACGTCCTGACTTTC. It translates to CASSGLDSARPGANVLTF.